This TCR beta chain was documented in a study of shared clonotypes between healthy human individuals (dated by TCRdb to 2019 to 2021). A note on the overall study: A couple of women and a few men aged 18 to 49 years were included in the cohort. Libraries were prepared and TCR repertoires were sequenced by different laboratories using diverse techniques, in order to increase sequencing depth and limit assay-specific biases. For each donor, three plates each were used for CD4 naive and CD4 memory, two plates were used for CD8 naive, and one plate was used for CD8 memory. Leukapheresis yielded between about 0.85 and 10 billion PBMCs per donor. To estimate repertoire size and how much clonotypes are shared between individuals, the study performed deep sequencing of blood TCR repertoires from five healthy adults.

CD8 naive samples were obtained by positive selection for CCR7 among CD45RO-negative cells, yielding a CD45RA+CCR7+ population from which TemRA cells were excluded. Healthy HIV-negative adults with no recently reported acute infections or vaccinations were included as donors. All donors were Caucasian adults living in Nashville, Tennessee, USA. Blood was obtained by leukapheresis, after which PBMCs were separated by Ficoll-Histopaque density gradient centrifugation and cryopreserved in liquid nitrogen vapor phase. Analytical flow cytometry was used to check the purity and quantity of each magnetically sorted T cell population. Genomic DNA was isolated from each sorted fraction and quantified by UV absorbance on a Nanodrop 2000c. Note on this clone: This clone's antigen is unknown. No per-base quality is available; no much larger clone lies one base away.

Overall study results and their limits: Compared with non-shared clonotypes, the clonotypes found in all four sorted-subset donors had higher generation probabilities. Incomplete sequencing was indicated by rarefaction of sorted-subset datasets, despite the large sequencing depth. Because the study included a small number of donors, the genetic and exposure-history diversity represented was limited. Sampling was limited to blood, and TCR repertoires in tissue likely differ from TCR repertoires in blood. Estimated clonotype richness was generally larger for naive than for memory subsets. Sharing across a few donors was observed for around 4.8% of naive CD4, over 3% of naive CD8, about 2.5% of memory CD4, and less than 0.45% of memory CD8 clonotypes. Pairwise subsampling indicated that sequencing depth was expected to affect the degree of clonotype sharing among donors.

V loses 3 bases of germline sequence and J loses 2 bases, and the interval between the two ends is 16 bases. CDR1 and CDR2, per the germline V gene, are ENHRY and SYGVKD. The CDR3 contains 17 residues, cysteine and phenylalanine counted. The only DNA kept is the CDR3, 51 bases in frame from the first base. Using the deep immunoSEQ assay, multiplex PCR amplified TCR CDR3 regions from genomic DNA. Extracted genomic DNA from each cell subset was spread evenly across all wells of several immunoSEQ 96-well plates, with each plate serving as a replicate. For sorted subsets, 150 to 250 ng genomic DNA, equal to 30,000 to 35,000 T cell genomes, was loaded into each replicate PCR. The purified libraries were quantified using a Qubit 3.0 fluorometer, sized with a Bioanalyzer 2100, and then quantified again using the KAPA Library Quantification kit. Every immunoSEQ 96-well plate was sequenced on a separate single-read 150-cycle Illumina NextSeq 550 flow cell. Regarding the original processing steps: The immunoSEQ output contained only junctional sequences without quality scores, so filtering could not match that applied to full-length reads. Sequences were annotated with PyIR, a Python wrapper for IgBLAST v1.9, using IMGT germline references to assign V/J genes and CDR3. Reads were filtered out if the reads had weak V/J assignments (E-value above 1e-6), no CDR3, stop codons, out-of-frame junctions, or ambiguous translated residues. V3J clonotypes were defined as sequences sharing an identical inferred V gene, J gene, and CDR3 amino acid sequence. The percentage overlap between two repertoires was calculated by dividing the number of shared unique clonotypes by the size of the smaller repertoire. Repertoire richness was assessed with RTK rarefaction, the Chao1 estimator, and Recon v2.1 estimates of unobserved clonotypes. Generation probabilities for all TCRbeta clonotypes obtained by the gDNA method from a handful of donors were computed using OLGA. TCRdb carries this immuneACCESS record with in-frame sequences only. Its versions omit some clonotypes, under half of them owing to an unresolved V gene in the studies checked, with the rest unexplained. D and trimming were read from the DNA, whereas the V and J calls and clone size are those reported in that table. Here the sample has approximately 2,000,000 clones; around 95% occur a single time. In total, the top ten clones hold 1.5% to 2% of the sample.

The chain links TRBV10-3 with TRBJ2-2, with an unclear D gene assignment. Sequenced sample: naive CD8+ T cells from PBMCs. The cell subset or site label on this specimen signifies: CD45RA+CCR7+. The origin of this receptor is a man aged 18-30 years in good health. Some clones in this sample may be carry-over from other donors' samples. The sequenced DNA: TGTGCCATCAGTGACCCGAACGTCTGGGGTAACACCGGGGAGCTGTTTTTT. This encodes CAISDPNVWGNTGELFF.